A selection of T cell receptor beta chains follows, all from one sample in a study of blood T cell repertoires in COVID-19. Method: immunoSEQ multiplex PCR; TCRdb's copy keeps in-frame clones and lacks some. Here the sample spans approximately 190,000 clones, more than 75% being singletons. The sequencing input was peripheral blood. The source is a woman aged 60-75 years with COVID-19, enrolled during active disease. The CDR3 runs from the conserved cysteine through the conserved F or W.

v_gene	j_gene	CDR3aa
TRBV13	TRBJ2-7	CASSLATYEQYF
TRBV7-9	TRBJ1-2	CASSLAEGLYGYTF
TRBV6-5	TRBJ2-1	CASSNSGRNNEQFF
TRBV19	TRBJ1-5	CASSISGGDQPQHF
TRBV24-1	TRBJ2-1	CATSEFLSSYNEQFF
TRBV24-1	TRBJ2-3	CATSDPGPGHTDTQYF
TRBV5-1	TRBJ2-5	CASSSQGGQETQYF
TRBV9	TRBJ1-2	CASSVFDRGGNYGYTF
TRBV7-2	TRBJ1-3	CASSFGRVLGNTIYF
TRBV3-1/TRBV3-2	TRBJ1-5	CASSQDTAGQPQHF
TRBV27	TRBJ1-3	CASSMTEGNTIYF
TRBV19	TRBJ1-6	CASSQDRGLRVLHF
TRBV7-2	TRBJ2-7	CASSPSEGSYEQYF
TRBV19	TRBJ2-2	CATKTGRTNAGELFF
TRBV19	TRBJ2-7	CASSTGTGGGEQYF
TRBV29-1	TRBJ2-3	CSVVYSGGHTDTQYF
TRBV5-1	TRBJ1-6	CASRGVRDSPLHF